The 8 T cell receptor beta chains below come from one sample, sequenced in a study of blood T cell repertoires in COVID-19. This table comes from immunoSEQ multiplex PCR, and its TCRdb copy is limited to in-frame clones, with some not included. This sample has about 160,000 clones, with around 82% found just once. The sample was peripheral blood. Source of these receptors: a man older than 75 with COVID-19, enrolled during active disease.

The genes are TRBV5-1 and TRBJ2-5; D is perhaps TRBD2 (5 bases). The CDR3 is 14 amino acids. Per germline, CDR1 SGHRS and CDR2 YFSETQ. V lost 0 bases and J lost 4, with 10 bases in between. The CDR3 DNA is TGCGCCAGCAGCTTGGCCGGACTGAGAGAGACCCAGTACTTC. Its protein product is CASSLAGLRETQYF. The variable domain in full, completed from reference TRBV5-1 and TRBJ2-5, reads KAGVTQTPRYLIKTRGQQVTLSCSPISGHRSVSWYQQTPGQGLQFLFEYFSETQRNKGNFPGRFSGRQFSNSRSEMNVSTLELGDSALYLCASSLAGLRETQYFGPGTRLLVL.

This clone was found a few times. V and J are TRBV7-3 and TRBJ1-6; weak D call: TRBD1 (5 bases). V gave up 2 bases and J gave up 7 bases, with 9 bases separating them. Germline V gene data show CDR1 as SGHTA and CDR2 as FQGTGA. The length of the CDR3 is 14 residues. CDR3 sequence: CASSLVGENSPLHF. CDR3 nucleotide sequence: TGTGCCAGCAGCTTAGTAGGGGAAAATTCACCCCTCCACTTT.

The V call is TRBV3-1 (or the pseudogene TRBV3-2), the J call TRBJ1-5; D unresolved. The CDR3 totals 14 residues. V lost 4 bases and J 7 bases, leaving 14 bases between the germline ends. Germline loops: CDR1 LGHDT, CDR2 YNNKEL (reference sequence). CDR3 amino acids: CASSLTAGGQPQHF. The CDR3 bases are TGTGCCAGCAGCCTAACAGCGGGCGGGCAGCCCCAGCATTTT.

V is TRBV6-6 and J is TRBJ1-1; D is unclear. Germline V gives CDR1 MNHNY, CDR2 SVGAGI (reference sequence). Trimming left V 0 bases short and J 4 bases short, with 12 bases between. This CDR3 region has 15 residues. CDR3 DNA sequence: TGTGCCAGCAGTTACTCTACGGTTTCGGTCACTGAAGCTTTCTTT. It yields the protein CASSYSTVSVTEAFF.

The V call is TRBV10-1, the J call TRBJ1-4, with D perhaps matching TRBD1 (5 bases). CDR3 length: 14 residues. Germline V CDR1 and CDR2: WNHNN, SYGVQD (reference sequence). Deletions cut 6 bases from V and 7 bases from J, with 15 bases between. The CDR3 protein is CASRGLSGGEKLFF. As DNA, the CDR3 is TGCGCCAGCAGAGGGTTGTCGGGGGGTGAAAAACTGTTTTTT.

The chain carries TRBV11-3 and TRBJ2-6; D is unclear. CDR1 and CDR2 from the germline V gene are SGHNT and YENEEA. Trimming removed 0 bases at V and 6 bases at J, with 12 bases between. The CDR3 extends over 16 amino acids. CDR3 bases: TGTGCCAGCAGCTTAGATCTGCGTTCCGCGGCCAACGTCCTGACTTTC. Translating gives CASSLDLRSAANVLTF. The entire variable domain, with the rest obtained from reference TRBV11-3 and TRBJ2-6, is as follows: EAGVVQSPRYKIIEKKQPVAFWCNPISGHNTLYWYLQNLGQGPELLIRYENEEAVDDSQLPKDRFSAERLKGVDSTLKIQPAELGDSAVYLCASSLDLRSAANVLTFGAGSRLTVL.

The chain joins TRBV3-1 (or the pseudogene TRBV3-2) to TRBJ1-3, with D hard to call. The CDR3 runs 14 residues. CDR1 and CDR2 (germline): LGHDT, YNNKEL (reference sequence). Trimming pared 3 bases from V and 0 bases from J, leaving 6 bases between. CDR3 nucleotides: TGTGCCAGCAGCCAGGGCAGCTCTGGAAACACCATATATTTT. Encoded protein: CASSQGSSGNTIYF.

The V call is TRBV5-1, the J call TRBJ2-7; 8 bases are a match to TRBD1. The J segment lost 3 bases and the V segment lost 0 bases, leaving 5 bases of the junction unmatched. Germline values: CDR1 SGHRS, CDR2 YFSETQ. The CDR3 contains 15 residues. CDR3 amino acids: CASSLDGTGIYEQYF. In nucleotides, the CDR3 is TGCGCCAGCAGCTTGGACGGGACAGGTATCTACGAGCAGTACTTC.